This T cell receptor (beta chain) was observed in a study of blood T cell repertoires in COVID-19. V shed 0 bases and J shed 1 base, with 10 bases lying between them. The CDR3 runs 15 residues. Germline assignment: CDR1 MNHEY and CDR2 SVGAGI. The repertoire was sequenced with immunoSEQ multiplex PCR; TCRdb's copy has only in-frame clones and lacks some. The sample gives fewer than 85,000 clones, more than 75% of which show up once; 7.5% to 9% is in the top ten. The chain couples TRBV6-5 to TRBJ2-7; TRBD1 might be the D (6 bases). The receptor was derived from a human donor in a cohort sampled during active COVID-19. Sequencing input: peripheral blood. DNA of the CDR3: TGTGCCAGCAGTTACTCGCCGGACAGTTCCTACGAGCAGTACTTC. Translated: CASSYSPDSSYEQYF.